These 29 T cell receptor beta chains came from one sample sequenced in a study of cytomegalovirus exposure and HLA in healthy donors. Primers for the PCR totalled 60 Vbeta and 13 Jbeta. Some clones are missing from TCRdb's copy, which holds only in-frame ones; the method was immunoSEQ multiplex PCR. The sample has more than 85,000 clones, roughly 70% seen once. Sequencing input: PBMCs. These receptor sequences come from a woman in her 70s in good health and CMV-seropositive.

This sequence joins TRBV6-5 and TRBJ2-2; 7 bases map to TRBD2. Looked up from germline, CDR1 is MNHEY and CDR2 is SVGAGI. Unmatched junction bases numbered 4, after V lost 6 bases and J lost 3 bases. The CDR3 is 14 residues long. DNA for the CDR3: TGTGCCAGCAGGCGGGACTATGACACCGGGGAGCTGTTTTTT. Encoded protein: CASRRDYDTGELFF.

The chain combines TRBV5-1 with TRBJ2-7, with 8 positions matching TRBD2. V lost 0 bases to trimming and J lost 5 bases; unmatched junction nucleotides: 10. Germline CDR1 reads SGHRS; CDR2 reads YFSETQ. The CDR3 sequence is 16 residues long. The CDR3 protein is CASSLAERGPLDEQYF. The DNA of the CDR3 is TGCGCCAGCAGCTTGGCCGAGCGGGGGCCTCTGGACGAGCAGTACTTC.

This clone has just a few counts. This sequence joins TRBV30 and TRBJ2-5; 12 bases are shared with TRBD2. The CDR3 has 16 residues. Germline CDR1 is GTSNPN and CDR2 is SVGIG (reference sequence). J was trimmed by 5 bases and V by 1 base; bases with no gene match: 8. The CDR3 region is CAWSALAGGPGETQYF. As DNA, the CDR3 is TGTGCCTGGAGTGCCCTAGCGGGGGGGCCGGGGGAGACCCAGTACTTC.

The rearrangement links TRBV7-6 to TRBJ2-3, with 7 bases matching TRBD2. Trimming at V came to 3 bases and at J to 2 bases, leaving 2 bases not matched to a gene. The germline CDR1 and CDR2 sequences are SGHVS and FNYEAQ. The CDR3 covers 14 residues. DNA for the CDR3: TGTGCCAGCAGCTTGGGGACTACCACAGATACGCAGTATTTT. Translating it yields CASSLGTTTDTQYF.

This sequence joins TRBV18 and TRBJ1-6; 7 bases map to TRBD1. CDR1 KGHSH and CDR2 LQKENI come from the germline V gene. The J segment lost 3 bases and the V segment lost 5 bases, leaving 7 bases of the junction unmatched. The CDR3 is made up of 16 amino acids. The CDR3 bases are TGTGCCAGCTCAGTTTACCGGGACAGCTATAATTCACCCCTCCACTTT. This encodes CASSVYRDSYNSPLHF.

The chain carries TRBV30 and TRBJ1-1; TRBD1 agrees at 9 bases. J was trimmed by 0 bases and V by 3 bases; bases with no gene match: 2. Per the germline V gene, CDR1 is GTSNPN and CDR2 is SVGIG (reference sequence). CDR3 length: 14 residues. In nucleotides, the CDR3 is TGTGCCTGGAGGGGGACAGGGTTGAACACTGAAGCTTTCTTT. This translates into CAWRGTGLNTEAFF.

This clone was counted a single time. This sequence joins TRBV5-4 and TRBJ2-1; D gene unclear. CDR1 and CDR2 from the germline V gene are SGHNT and YYREEE (reference sequence). This CDR3 has 12 residues. Deletions cut 0 bases from V and 5 bases from J, with 3 bases between. CDR3 sequence (DNA): TGTGCCAGCAGCTTGGCGGACAATGAGCAGTTCTTC. Translating it yields CASSLADNEQFF.

The chain couples TRBV6-6 to TRBJ1-6, with 9 bases identical to TRBD1. The CDR3 extends over 16 amino acids. Trimming at V came to 0 bases and at J to 10 bases, leaving 7 bases not matched to a gene. Germline V lookup: CDR1 MNHNY, CDR2 SVGAGI (reference sequence). Written as DNA, the CDR3 is TGTGCCAGCAGTTACTCCTCGGGACAGGGAGACTCACCCCTCCACTTT. It specifies CASSYSSGQGDSPLHF.

The CDR3 protein is CASSFDGQGGTGELFF. In DNA, the CDR3 is TGCGCCAGCAGCTTCGATGGACAGGGTGGAACCGGGGAGCTGTTTTTT. V and J are TRBV5-1 and TRBJ2-2; 8 nucleotides align to TRBD1. CDR1 SGHRS and CDR2 YFSETQ come from the germline V gene. J gave up 5 bases and V 2 bases, and 8 bases lay outside the gene matches. This CDR3 comprises 16 residues. The entire variable domain, with the rest obtained from reference TRBV5-1 and TRBJ2-2, is as follows: KAGVTQTPRYLIKTRGQQVTLSCSPISGHRSVSWYQQTPGQGLQFLFEYFSETQRNKGNFPGRFSGRQFSNSRSEMNVSTLELGDSALYLCASSFDGQGGTGELFFGEGSRLTVL.

The rearrangement joins TRBV29-1 to TRBJ1-2; D call uncertain. With 5 bases removed from V and 3 bases from J, the gap between germline ends came to 13 bases. This CDR3 region has 13 residues. Germline values: CDR1 SQVTM, CDR2 ANQGSEA. The CDR3 loop reads CSVLREPDYGYTF. CDR3 sequence (DNA): TGCAGCGTTCTCCGGGAACCGGACTATGGCTACACCTTC.

The chain employs TRBV11-2 and TRBJ2-2; 14 nucleotides match TRBD2. CDR3 size: 18 residues. CDR1 SGHAT and CDR2 FQNNGV come from the germline V gene. Trimming cost V 7 bases and J 5 bases; bases outside gene matches: 12. The DNA of the CDR3 is TGTGCCAGCAACTCTGAACGGGGACTAGCGGGGGTTACCGGGGAGCTGTTTTTT. Its protein is CASNSERGLAGVTGELFF.

In its sample, this clone was seen once. V is TRBV7-2 and J is TRBJ1-2, with D tentatively TRBD1 (6 bases). The CDR3 runs to 15 residues. Looked up from germline, CDR1 is SGHTA and CDR2 is FQGNSA. The V end was cut by 2 bases, the J end by 3 bases, with 13 bases between. The CDR3, as DNA: TGTGCCAGCAGCTTACCACGGGGGGCTTACTATGGCTACACCTTC. It codes for CASSLPRGAYYGYTF.

The rearrangement joins TRBV4-1 to TRBJ1-1; D not certain. The CDR3 totals 13 residues. V lost 1 base to trimming and J lost 7 bases, with 10 bases between them. Per germline, CDR1 MGHRA and CDR2 YSYEKL. CDR3 protein: CASSQVSGFEAFF. The CDR3, as DNA: TGCGCCAGCAGCCAAGTGTCAGGCTTTGAAGCTTTCTTT.

V and J are TRBV10-3 and TRBJ1-3; TRBD1 might be the D (6 bases). CDR3 length: 16 amino acids. Germline CDR1 and CDR2: ENHRY and SYGVKD. V was shortened by 5 bases and J by 0 bases, with 14 bases between the two germline ends. The CDR3: CAISYGGRDSGNTIYF. For the CDR3, the DNA is TGTGCCATCAGTTATGGGGGCAGAGACTCTGGAAACACCATATATTTT.

CDR3 in amino acids: CASSLQATNEKLFF. The CDR3 region has the DNA TGTGCCAGCTCTCTCCAGGCAACTAATGAAAAACTGTTTTTT. The J gene is TRBJ1-4, the V gene TRBV9; D gene ambiguous. V dropped 7 bases and J dropped 0 bases, with 10 bases sitting between them. The germline V gene has CDR1 SGDLS and CDR2 YYNGEE. The CDR3 is made up of 14 amino acids.

CDR3 region: CASSLAFGDTDTQYF. Written as DNA, the CDR3 is TGTGCCAGCAGCTTGGCCTTTGGAGACACAGATACGCAGTATTTT. V gene TRBV5-4 combines with J gene TRBJ2-3; D ambiguous. Trimming pared 0 bases from V and 2 bases from J, leaving 10 bases between. The CDR3 length is 15 residues. Germline CDR1 SGHNT, CDR2 YYREEE (reference sequence).

Comments on this clone: Other DNA variants within this sample encode the same CDR3. The J gene is TRBJ1-2, the V gene TRBV27; no clear D. The V gene's germline CDR1 is MNHEY and CDR2 SMNVEV (reference sequence). The CDR3 consists of 13 residues. Trimming stripped 6 bases from V and 0 bases from J, with 8 bases between. CDR3: CASSRTANYGYTF. The CDR3 DNA reads TGTGCCAGCAGCCGGACTGCTAACTATGGCTACACCTTC.

The chain has TRBV7-2 and TRBJ2-4; D is uncertain. The germline gives CDR1 SGHTA, CDR2 FQGNSA. This CDR3 is built from 13 residues. V was clipped by 2 bases and J by 6 bases, with 8 bases between them. The CDR3 loop reads CASSLWPSNIQYF. Here the CDR3 DNA reads TGTGCCAGCAGCTTATGGCCTTCAAACATTCAGTACTTC.

The chain is built from TRBV5-1 and TRBJ1-4; TRBD1 is a possible D gene (5 bases). The CDR3 covers 17 residues. Trimming left V 6 bases short and J 0 bases short, with 18 bases between. Germline V gene data show CDR1 as SGHRS and CDR2 as YFSETQ. The CDR3 protein is CASNPGQLIATNEKLFF. CDR3 DNA sequence: TGCGCCAGCAATCCAGGGCAACTGATTGCAACTAATGAAAAACTGTTTTTT. The variable domain in full, with the rest retrieved from reference TRBV5-1 and TRBJ1-4, is KAGVTQTPRYLIKTRGQQVTLSCSPISGHRSVSWYQQTPGQGLQFLFEYFSETQRNKGNFPGRFSGRQFSNSRSEMNVSTLELGDSALYLCASNPGQLIATNEKLFFGSGTQLSVL.

This rearrangement joins TRBV4-3 to TRBJ1-2; maybe TRBD1 (6 bases). The germline V gene encodes CDR1 LGHNA and CDR2 YSLEER. Trimming removed 1 base from V and 4 bases from J, with 13 bases in between. The CDR3 has 15 amino acids. The CDR3 reads CASSQGVGGTYGYTF. CDR3 nucleotide sequence: TGCGCCAGCAGCCAAGGTGTAGGGGGAACCTATGGCTACACCTTC.

The chain couples TRBV19 to TRBJ2-5; 7 bases align to TRBD1. V shed 5 bases, J shed 4 bases, and the junction held 4 bases outside the gene matches. The germline V gene has CDR1 LNHDA and CDR2 SQIVND (reference sequence). The CDR3 runs to 13 residues. DNA for the CDR3: TGTGCCAGTAGTTCGACAGGGTTAGAGACCCAGTACTTC. It specifies CASSSTGLETQYF.

The chain has TRBV30 and TRBJ1-5; D is unclear. The V end was cut by 3 bases, the J end by 7 bases, with 22 bases between. Germline V gene lookup returns CDR1 GTSNPN and CDR2 SVGIG (reference sequence). CDR3 size: 16 residues. CDR3 sequence reads: CAWSHALSGRGQPQHF. The CDR3 DNA reads as TGTGCCTGGAGCCATGCACTATCGGGGAGAGGCCAGCCCCAGCATTTT.

J is TRBJ1-1 and V is TRBV5-5; D not resolved. This CDR3 is 13 amino acids long. Germline values: CDR1 SGHKS, CDR2 YYEKEE (reference sequence). Trimming removed 4 bases from V and 3 bases from J, with 10 bases in between. The CDR3 sequence: CASSTTGDTEAFF. The CDR3 DNA sequence: TGTGCCAGCAGCACGACCGGGGACACTGAAGCTTTCTTT. Full variable domain (remainder filled in from reference TRBV5-5 and TRBJ1-1): DAGVTQSPTHLIKTRGQQVTLRCSPISGHKSVSWYQQVLGQGPQFIFQYYEKEERGRGNFPDRFSARQFPNYSSELNVNALLLGDSALYLCASSTTGDTEAFFGQGTRLTVV.

V and J are TRBV18 and TRBJ2-3, with D perhaps TRBD2 (6 bases). Germline CDR1 reads KGHSH; CDR2 reads LQKENI. V was pared by 0 bases and J by 4 bases, with 14 bases between. CDR3 length equals 16 residues. The CDR3 loop is CASSPPEGSGSDTQYF. The CDR3 DNA is TGTGCCAGCTCACCACCGGAGGGGTCCGGATCAGATACGCAGTATTTT.

The rearrangement joins TRBV5-1 to TRBJ2-3, with a possible D match to TRBD1 (5 bases). This CDR3 region has 15 residues. Germline V gene lookup returns CDR1 SGHRS and CDR2 YFSETQ. Trimming pared 5 bases from V and 4 bases from J, leaving 17 bases between. The CDR3 nucleotides read TGCGCCAGCAGATCAAGGACACACGAAGCAGATACGCAGTATTTT. Protein product: CASRSRTHEADTQYF.

CDR3 in DNA: TGTGCCAGTAGTATGACCGGGGGAGGAACAGAAAAACTGTTTTTT. Protein sequence: CASSMTGGGTEKLFF. The chain joins TRBV19 to TRBJ1-4; weak D call: TRBD1 (5 bases). This CDR3 is 15 amino acids long. The germline CDR1 and CDR2 sequences are LNHDA and SQIVND (reference sequence). The V end lost 3 bases, the J end lost 8 bases, and 16 bases lay between the germline ends.

The J gene is TRBJ2-3, the V gene TRBV7-2; tentatively, D is TRBD1 (7 bases). The CDR3 is 15 amino acids. V lost 7 bases to trimming and J lost 4 bases, with 18 bases between them. CDR1 is SGHTA and CDR2 is FQGNSA in the germline V gene. CDR3 in amino acids: CASTRSGQGADTQYF. In nucleotides, the CDR3 is TGTGCCAGCACCCGAAGCGGGCAGGGGGCAGATACGCAGTATTTT.

This clone was detected once. The chain combines TRBV18 with TRBJ2-5; 7 nucleotides align to TRBD1. The CDR3 length is 19 residues. The ends lost 3 bases at V and 1 base at J; junction bases unmatched: 17. Germline V gene sequence: CDR1 KGHSH, CDR2 LQKENI. This CDR3 is CASSPSKNRGANFQETQYF. The DNA of the CDR3 is TGTGCCAGCTCACCTTCAAAGAACAGGGGAGCTAATTTCCAAGAGACCCAGTACTTC.

The V and J genes are TRBV6-6 and TRBJ1-1; D gene ambiguous. The CDR3 spans 14 residues. CDR1 and CDR2 (germline): MNHNY, SVGAGI (reference sequence). Trimming took off 0 bases at V and 5 bases at J, with 10 bases between the two ends. In DNA form, the CDR3 reads TGTGCCAGCAGTTACTCGGAGGGAGGGACTGAAGCTTTCTTT. It is translated as CASSYSEGGTEAFF.